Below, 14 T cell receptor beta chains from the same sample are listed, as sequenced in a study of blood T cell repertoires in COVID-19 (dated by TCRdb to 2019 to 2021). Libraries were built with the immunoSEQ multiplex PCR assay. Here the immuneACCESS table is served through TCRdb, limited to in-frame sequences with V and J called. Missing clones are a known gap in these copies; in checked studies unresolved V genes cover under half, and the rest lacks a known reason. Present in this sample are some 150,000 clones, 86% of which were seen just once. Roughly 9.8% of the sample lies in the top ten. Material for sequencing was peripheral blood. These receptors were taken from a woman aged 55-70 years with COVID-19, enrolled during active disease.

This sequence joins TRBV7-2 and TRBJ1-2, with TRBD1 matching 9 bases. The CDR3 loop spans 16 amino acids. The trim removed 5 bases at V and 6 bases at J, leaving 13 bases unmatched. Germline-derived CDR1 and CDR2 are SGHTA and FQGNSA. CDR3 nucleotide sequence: TGTGCCAGCAGCCCGGACAGGGGCGCGTCGGTTAATGGCTACACCTTC. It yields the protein CASSPDRGASVNGYTF.

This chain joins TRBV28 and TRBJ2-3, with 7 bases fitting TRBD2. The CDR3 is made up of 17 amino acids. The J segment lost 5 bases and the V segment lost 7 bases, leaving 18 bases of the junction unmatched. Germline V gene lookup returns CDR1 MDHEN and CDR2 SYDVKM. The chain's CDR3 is CASNHPQRGPDGDTQYF. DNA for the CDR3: TGTGCCAGCAATCATCCCCAGCGGGGACCTGATGGAGATACGCAGTATTTT.

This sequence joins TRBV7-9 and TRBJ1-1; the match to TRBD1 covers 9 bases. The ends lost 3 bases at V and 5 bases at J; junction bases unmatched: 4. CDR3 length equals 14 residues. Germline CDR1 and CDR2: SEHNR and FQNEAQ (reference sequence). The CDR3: CASSFPGQGTEAFF. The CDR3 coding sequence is TGTGCCAGCAGCTTTCCGGGACAGGGTACTGAAGCTTTCTTT.

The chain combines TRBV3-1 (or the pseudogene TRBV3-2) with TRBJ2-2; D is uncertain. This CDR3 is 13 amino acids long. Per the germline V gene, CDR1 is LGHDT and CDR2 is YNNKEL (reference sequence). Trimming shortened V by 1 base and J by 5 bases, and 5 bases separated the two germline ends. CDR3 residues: CASSQVMTGELFF. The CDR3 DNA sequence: TGTGCCAGCAGCCAAGTTATGACCGGGGAGCTGTTTTTT.

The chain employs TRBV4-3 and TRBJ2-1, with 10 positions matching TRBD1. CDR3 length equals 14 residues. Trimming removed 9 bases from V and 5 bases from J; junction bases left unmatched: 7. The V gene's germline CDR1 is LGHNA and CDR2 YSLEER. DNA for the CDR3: TGCGCCAGTAAGCCGGGACAGGGGAACAATGAGCAGTTCTTC. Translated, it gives CASKPGQGNNEQFF.

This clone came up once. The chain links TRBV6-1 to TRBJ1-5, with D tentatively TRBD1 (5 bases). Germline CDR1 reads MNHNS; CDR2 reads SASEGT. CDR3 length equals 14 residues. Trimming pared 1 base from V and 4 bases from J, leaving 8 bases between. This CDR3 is CASSEVSGNQPQHF. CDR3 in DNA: TGTGCCAGCAGTGAAGTATCAGGGAATCAGCCCCAGCATTTT.

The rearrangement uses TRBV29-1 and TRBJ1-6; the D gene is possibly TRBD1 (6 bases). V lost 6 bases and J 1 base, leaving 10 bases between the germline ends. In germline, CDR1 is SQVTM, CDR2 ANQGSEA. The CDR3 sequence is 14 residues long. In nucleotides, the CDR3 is TGCAGCGTCTCCACAGGGTCCTATAATTCACCCCTCCACTTT. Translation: CSVSTGSYNSPLHF. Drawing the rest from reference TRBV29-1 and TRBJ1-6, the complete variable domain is SAVISQKPSRDICQRGTSLTIQCQVDSQVTMMFWYRQQPGQSLTLIATANQGSEATYESGFVIDKFPISRPNLTFSTLTVSNMSPEDSSIYLCSVSTGSYNSPLHFGNGTRLTVT.

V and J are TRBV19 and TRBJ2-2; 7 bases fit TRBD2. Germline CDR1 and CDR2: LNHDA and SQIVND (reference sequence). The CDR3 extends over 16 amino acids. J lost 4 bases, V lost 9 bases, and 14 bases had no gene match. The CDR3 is CASQGEGQRGTGELFF. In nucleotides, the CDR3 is TGTGCCAGCCAAGGGGAGGGCCAGCGAGGCACCGGGGAGCTGTTTTTT.

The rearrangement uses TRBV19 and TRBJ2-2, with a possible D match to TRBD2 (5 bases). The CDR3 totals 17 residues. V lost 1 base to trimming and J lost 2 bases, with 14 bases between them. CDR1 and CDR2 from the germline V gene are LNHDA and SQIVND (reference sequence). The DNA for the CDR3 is TGTGCCAGTAGTATAGTTCCGGGGTCTTATAACACCGGGGAGCTGTTTTTT. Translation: CASSIVPGSYNTGELFF.

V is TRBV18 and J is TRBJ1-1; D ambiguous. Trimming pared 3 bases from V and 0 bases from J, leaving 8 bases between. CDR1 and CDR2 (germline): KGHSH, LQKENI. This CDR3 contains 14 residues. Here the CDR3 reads CASSPGSLNTEAFF. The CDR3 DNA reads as TGTGCCAGCTCACCGGGCAGCTTGAACACTGAAGCTTTCTTT.

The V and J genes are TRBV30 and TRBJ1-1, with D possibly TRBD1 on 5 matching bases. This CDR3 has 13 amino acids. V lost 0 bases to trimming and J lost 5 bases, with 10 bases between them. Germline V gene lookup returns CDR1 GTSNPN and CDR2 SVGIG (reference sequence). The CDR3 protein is CAWSVQSGTEAFF. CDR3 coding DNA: TGTGCCTGGAGTGTACAATCAGGGACTGAAGCTTTCTTT.

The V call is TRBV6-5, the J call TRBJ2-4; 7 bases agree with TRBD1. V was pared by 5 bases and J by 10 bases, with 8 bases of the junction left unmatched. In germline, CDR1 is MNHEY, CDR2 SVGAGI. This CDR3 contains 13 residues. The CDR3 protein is CASSPGDSPIQYF. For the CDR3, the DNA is TGTGCCAGCAGTCCCGGGGACAGCCCAATTCAGTACTTC.

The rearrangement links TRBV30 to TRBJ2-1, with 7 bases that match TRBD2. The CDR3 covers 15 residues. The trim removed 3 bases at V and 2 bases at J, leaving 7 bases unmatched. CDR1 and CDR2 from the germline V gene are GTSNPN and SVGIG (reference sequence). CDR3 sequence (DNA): TGTGCCTGGAGGGTGGGAGGGCCAACCTACAATGAGCAGTTCTTC. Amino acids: CAWRVGGPTYNEQFF. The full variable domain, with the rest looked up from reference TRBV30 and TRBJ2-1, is SQTIHQWPATLVQPVGSPLSLECTVEGTSNPNLYWYRQAAGRGLQLLFYSVGIGQISSEVPQNLSASRPQDRQFILSSKKLLLSDSGFYLCAWRVGGPTYNEQFFGPGTRLTVL.

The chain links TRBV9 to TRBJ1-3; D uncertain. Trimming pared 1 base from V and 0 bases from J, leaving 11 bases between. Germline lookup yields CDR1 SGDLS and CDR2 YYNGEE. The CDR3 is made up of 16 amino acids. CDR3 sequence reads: CASSVSGRFSGNTIYF. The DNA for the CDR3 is TGTGCCAGCAGCGTAAGTGGCAGATTCTCTGGAAACACCATATATTTT.